Following are 20 T cell receptor beta chains from one sample sequenced in a study of neurological immune-mediated disorders. Using its own MiXCR run on the 5' RACE reads, TCRdb lists one record per CDR3 protein. Of roughly 80,000 distinct CDR3 sequences in the sample, about 9.5% were seen once. Source material: PBMCs. The source of these receptors is a man aged 50-60 years in good health.

This clonotype has ten or more counts. The genes are TRBV14 and TRBJ2-5, with TRBD2 identical over 12 bases. After removal of 4 bases from V and 4 bases from J, the junction contained 7 bases not matched to a gene. The CDR3 is made up of 16 amino acids. Germline V gene sequence: CDR1 SGHDN, CDR2 FVKESK. CDR3: CASSLVTSGRGETQYF. The DNA for the CDR3 is TGTGCCAGCAGCCTCGTGACTAGCGGGAGAGGAGAGACCCAGTACTTC. Filled out from reference TRBV14 and TRBJ2-5, the complete variable domain reads EAGVTQFPSHSVIEKGQTVTLRCDPISGHDNLYWYRRVMGKEIKFLLHFVKESKQDESGMPNNRFLAERTGGTYSTLKVQPAELEDSGVYFCASSLVTSGRGETQYFGPGTRLLVL.

There are many counts of this clonotype. This chain connects TRBV20-1 to TRBJ2-2, with D unclear. In germline, CDR1 is DFQATT, CDR2 SNEGSKA (reference sequence). The CDR3 has 13 residues. The V end lost 0 bases, the J end lost 5 bases, and 7 bases lay between the germline ends. The CDR3 region has the DNA TGCAGTGCTAGAGATAGCATTACCGGGGAGCTGTTTTTT. It specifies CSARDSITGELFF.

This clonotype was detected a few times. The chain is built from TRBV3-1 and TRBJ2-7; D is unresolved. CDR3 size: 11 residues. CDR1 and CDR2 from the germline V gene are LGHDT and YNNKEL (reference sequence). V lost 2 bases to trimming and J lost 5 bases, with 4 bases between them. The DNA for the CDR3 is TGTGCCAGCAGCCAACAACACGAGCAGTACTTC. Its translation is CASSQQHEQYF.

This clonotype has ten or more counts. The genes are TRBV10-3 and TRBJ2-7; D is tentatively TRBD1 or TRBD2 (5 bases each). The CDR3 has 13 amino acids. The germline V and J ends were trimmed by 7 bases and 6 bases, with 16 bases remaining between them. Germline values: CDR1 ENHRY, CDR2 SYGVKD. CDR3 in DNA: TGTGCCATCAATGGGGGAAAGATTTCCGAGCAGTACTTC. It encodes CAINGGKISEQYF.

There are many counts of this clonotype. This rearrangement joins TRBV5-1 to TRBJ2-3; D possibly corresponds to TRBD2 (5 bases). The CDR3 has 16 residues. Germline lookup yields CDR1 SGHRS and CDR2 YFSETQ. The V gene lost 0 bases and the J gene lost 5 bases, with 16 bases spanning the gap. CDR3 sequence (DNA): TGCGCCAGCAGCTTGGGATATAGCGCTATATTAGATACGCAGTATTTT. Protein product: CASSLGYSAILDTQYF. Looking up the rest from reference TRBV5-1 and TRBJ2-3 gives the full variable domain: KAGVTQTPRYLIKTRGQQVTLSCSPISGHRSVSWYQQTPGQGLQFLFEYFSETQRNKGNFPGRFSGRQFSNSRSEMNVSTLELGDSALYLCASSLGYSAILDTQYFGPGTRLTVL.

The sample holds many counts of this clonotype. The V call is TRBV6-1, the J call TRBJ2-7; D is uncertain. Trimming removed 8 bases at V and 3 bases at J, with 23 bases between. Germline assignment: CDR1 MNHNS and CDR2 SASEGT. The CDR3 is 16 residues long. CDR3 DNA sequence: TGTGCCAGCCAGTCTGGGCTCCTGGACCGTCTCTACGAGCAGTACTTC. This encodes CASQSGLLDRLYEQYF.

This clonotype has ten or more counts. The rearrangement uses TRBV21-1 and TRBJ2-7. TRBV21-1 is a known pseudogene. There are 16 residues in the CDR3. The CDR3, as DNA: TGTGCCAGCAGCACCAAGCCCGTATGGAGCTCCTACGAGCAGTACTTC. Translated: CASSTKPVWSSYEQYF.

The J gene is TRBJ2-1, the V gene TRBV11-3, with 11 bases identical to TRBD2. CDR3 length: 14 amino acids. The junction had 3 bases not matched to a gene; V was cut back by 5 bases and J by 6 bases. Germline CDR1 SGHNT, CDR2 YENEEA. The CDR3 loop is CASSPSGGSNEQFF. DNA of the CDR3: TGTGCCAGCAGCCCTAGCGGGGGGAGCAATGAGCAGTTCTTC.

In its sample, this clonotype was seen many times. V gene TRBV29-1 combines with J gene TRBJ2-3, with D uncertain. Germline V gene sequence: CDR1 SQVTM, CDR2 ANQGSEA. This CDR3 region has 10 residues. Trimming removed 6 bases from V and 3 bases from J, with 4 bases in between. The CDR3 region has the DNA TGCAGCGTGGGAACAGATACGCAGTATTTT. It codes for CSVGTDTQYF.

This clonotype was counted at least ten times. The V and J genes are TRBV19 and TRBJ2-1; 8 nucleotides match TRBD1. The length of the CDR3 is 14 residues. Per the germline V gene, CDR1 is LNHDA and CDR2 is SQIVND (reference sequence). V lost 5 bases and J lost 3; bases outside the gene matches: 3. The CDR3 DNA reads as TGTGCCAGTAGTTTGGGACAGGTCTACAATGAGCAGTTCTTC. Residues: CASSLGQVYNEQFF.

This clonotype was seen at least ten times. The V call is TRBV28, the J call TRBJ2-1; the match to TRBD2 covers 9 bases. The CDR3 has 15 amino acids. The germline V gene has CDR1 MDHEN and CDR2 SYDVKM. V shed 5 bases and J 8 bases; nucleotides not matched to a gene: 10. CDR3: CASSLVTGTSYEQFF. CDR3 nucleotides: TGTGCCAGCAGTCTGGTCACCGGGACTAGCTATGAGCAGTTCTTC.

This clonotype was found many times. CDR3 protein: CASRDSNSAEKLFF. Written as DNA, the CDR3 is TGTGCCAGCAGGGACAGTAATTCGGCGGAAAAACTGTTTTTT. V is TRBV6-1 and J is TRBJ1-4; the D gene is possibly TRBD1 (6 bases). The CDR3 sequence is 14 residues long. CDR1 MNHNS and CDR2 SASEGT come from the germline V gene. The V and J ends lost 6 bases and 8 bases respectively, with 16 bases between them.

This clonotype was recorded a few times. The genes are TRBV28 and TRBJ2-1; the D is unclear. Germline V CDR1 and CDR2: MDHEN, SYDVKM. Deletions cut 3 bases from V and 11 bases from J, with 11 bases between. This CDR3 contains 12 residues. The CDR3 is CASSFQQLQQFF. In DNA, the CDR3 is TGTGCCAGCAGTTTCCAGCAGCTACAGCAGTTCTTC.

This clonotype showed up many times. The chain has TRBV20-1 and TRBJ2-4; 10 nucleotides agree with TRBD1. CDR1 is DFQATT and CDR2 is SNEGSKA in the germline V gene (reference sequence). The CDR3 consists of 16 residues. Trimming cost V 3 bases and J 3 bases; bases outside gene matches: 8. CDR3 in DNA: TGCAGTGCTAGTGAACGGGACAGGGGCTACAAAAACATTCAGTACTTC. Its translation is CSASERDRGYKNIQYF.

This clonotype came up many times. V and J are TRBV5-1 and TRBJ2-2; 8 nucleotides align to TRBD1. This CDR3 spans 15 amino acids. Germline CDR1 SGHRS, CDR2 YFSETQ. The ends lost 3 bases at V and 4 bases at J; junction bases unmatched: 5. The CDR3 protein is CASSSGQGSTGELFF. CDR3 DNA: TGCGCCAGCAGCTCAGGACAGGGATCCACCGGGGAGCTGTTTTTT.

The sample holds many counts of this clonotype. V is TRBV4-2 and J is TRBJ2-3, with a weak D call TRBD2 (7 bases). The CDR3 runs 16 residues. Trimming pared 1 base from V and 4 bases from J, leaving 15 bases between. Germline-derived CDR1 and CDR2 are LGHNA and YNFKEQ. The CDR3 loop reads CASSQVSGGPADTQYF. The CDR3 DNA sequence: TGTGCCAGCAGCCAAGTTTCGGGGGGCCCGGCAGATACGCAGTATTTT.

This clonotype was counted at least ten times. This chain links TRBV5-1 with TRBJ2-4; D may correspond to TRBD1 or TRBD2 (5 bases each). The germline V gene encodes CDR1 SGHRS and CDR2 YFSETQ. The CDR3 consists of 14 residues. Trimming left V 4 bases short and J 8 bases short, with 16 bases between. The CDR3 DNA sequence: TGCGCCAGCAGCACGGGACCTATTGTGGACATTCAGTACTTC. Encoded protein: CASSTGPIVDIQYF.

This clonotype appeared many times. The chain is built from TRBV28 and TRBJ1-2; 8 bases align to TRBD1. The CDR3 consists of 14 residues. From germline, CDR1 is MDHEN and CDR2 SYDVKM. Trimming at V came to 5 bases and at J to 4 bases, leaving 6 bases not matched to a gene. CDR3: CASSVTGGPYGYTF. The CDR3 DNA sequence: TGTGCCAGCAGTGTTACAGGGGGTCCCTATGGCTACACCTTC.

J is TRBJ2-7 and V is TRBV7-9; D might be TRBD1 (5 bases). This CDR3 contains 14 residues. V shed 4 bases and J shed 3 bases, with 13 bases lying between them. The germline V gene encodes CDR1 SEHNR and CDR2 FQNEAQ (reference sequence). Here the CDR3 reads CASSYDRPVYEQYF. For the CDR3, the DNA is TGTGCCAGCAGCTACGACAGACCTGTCTACGAGCAGTACTTC.

This clonotype has a count of ten or more. This chain connects TRBV27 to TRBJ2-5, with D possibly being TRBD2 (7 bases). Germline CDR1 is MNHEY and CDR2 is SMNVEV (reference sequence). The V end lost 10 bases, the J end lost 4 bases, and 13 bases lay between the germline ends. The CDR3 has 12 residues. The DNA for the CDR3 is TGTGCCACCAAGAGGGGGGGAGAGACCCAGTACTTC. Translation gives CATKRGGETQYF.